This T cell receptor beta chain appears in the sequencing data of a study of vaccination and CD4 T cells after COVID-19. Study information: Six males and four females, two of them Hispanic, were enrolled as convalescents.

This clonotype was detected once. Its antigen is as yet unknown. The CDR3 loop spans 13 amino acids. The V and J ends lost 6 bases and 11 bases respectively, with 19 bases between them. CDR1 and CDR2 (germline): SNHLY, FYNNEI. Documented treatment: approximately nine-day PBMC culture with coronavirus spike peptide pools or control peptides (ViraFEST assay). CD4+ T cells of the unexposed donor were collected before the COVID-19 pandemic (2011-2018). The Oncomine TCR Beta short-read assay generated sequence data from the DNA of cultured CD4+ T cells. TCRdb reprocessed the PCR reads with MiXCR, giving one entry per CDR3 protein. Of 6,500 to 7,500 distinct CDR3 sequences listed, around 39% were seen once; the top ten hold roughly 22%.

V is TRBV2 and J is TRBJ1-1; D ambiguous. The TCR originated in a human donor in good health. The sample consisted of CD4+ T cells from blood, cultured in vitro. The CDR3 sequence: CASRGPGLPKAFF. The CDR3 DNA follows: TGTGCCAGCAGGGGCCCGGGCCTACCGAAGGCTTTCTTT. Together with reference TRBV2 and TRBJ1-1, the CDR3 gives the full variable domain: EPEVTQTPSHQVTQMGQEVILRCVPISNHLYFYWYRQILGQKVEFLVSFYNNEISEKSEIFDDQFSVERPDGSNFTLKIRSTKLEDSAMYFCASRGPGLPKAFFGQGTRLTVV.